This is a list of T cell receptor beta chains from one sample in a study of blood T cell repertoires in COVID-19. TCRdb's copy holds only in-frame clones and misses some; the assay was immunoSEQ multiplex PCR. The sample consists of 25,000 to 35,000 clones, about 82% of them appearing once. The specimen was peripheral blood. The receptors derive from an elderly man with active COVID-19. Both conserved end residues are part of each CDR3. D genes are given only for firm matches. Rows may omit the clone size; those that give it use once, few, many or a size class.

J gene	D gene	clone size	V gene	CDR3 DNA	CDR3 protein
TRBJ1-1	-	once	TRBV18	TGTGCCAGCTCACCGGCAGGGAAGGCTGAAGCTTTCTTT	CASSPAGKAEAFF
TRBJ1-4	-	-	TRBV9	TGTGCCAGCAGCGCCACCGGTAATGAAAAACTGTTTTTT	CASSATGNEKLFF
TRBJ2-7	-	-	TRBV3-1/TRBV3-2	TGTGCCAGCAGCCAAGGCGCACCTTACGAGCAGTACTTC	CASSQGAPYEQYF
TRBJ2-5	TRBD1	-	TRBV2	TGTGCCAGCAGTGAACAGGGGACAGGGCTGGGGAAGACCCAGTACTTC	CASSEQGTGLGKTQYF
TRBJ2-3	TRBD2	once	TRBV6-2/TRBV6-3	TGTGCCAGCAGTGGGGGGCTAGCGGGGAAAAATTTT	CASSGGLAGKNF
TRBJ2-7	TRBD2	-	TRBV6-5	TGTGCCTCGGGGGGAGTAGCACGACAGTACTTC	CASGGVARQYF
TRBJ2-3	TRBD2	-	TRBV6-2/TRBV6-3	TGTGCCAGCAGTTACGCGCGACTAGCGGGGCTTGATGATACGCAGTATTTT	CASSYARLAGLDDTQYF
TRBJ2-1	TRBD1	-	TRBV9	TGTGCCAGCAGCGTAGGGACAGGGAGCGGCTACAATGAGCAGTTCTTC	CASSVGTGSGYNEQFF
TRBJ1-2	-	-	TRBV21-1	TGTGCCAGCAGCGACAGCCTGGAAGCTAACTATGGCTACACCTTC	CASSDSLEANYGYTF
TRBJ2-7	-	-	TRBV5-6	TGTGCCAGCAGCAGAGCTAGCAGGTACGAGCAGTACTTC	CASSRASRYEQYF
TRBJ2-2	-	-	TRBV6-4	TGTGCCAGCAGCCTACAGTTCGGTGGCACCGGGGAGCTGTTTTTT	CASSLQFGGTGELFF
TRBJ1-2	TRBD1	once	TRBV18	TGTGCCAGCTCACCCACAGGGGATTGGGGCTACACCTTC	CASSPTGDWGYTF
TRBJ1-2	-	-	TRBV18	TGTGCCAGCTCTCAAACCGGGGAAAGTTCGGGGGGCGTTGCTCCCTATGGCTACACCTTC	CASSQTGESSGGVAPYGYTF
TRBJ1-2	TRBD1	-	TRBV6-5	TGTGCCACCGCGTGGTTGACAGGGGATGGCTACACCTTC	CATAWLTGDGYTF
TRBJ2-3	-	-	TRBV29-1	TGCAGCGTTGAACGGAGACCATTCACAGATACGCAGTATTTT	CSVERRPFTDTQYF
TRBJ2-7	-	-	TRBV7-8	TGTGCCAGCAGCTTAGTCCCGGGATCATCCTACGAGCAGTACTTC	CASSLVPGSSYEQYF
TRBJ2-7	TRBD1	few	TRBV10-3	TGTGCCACTGCCGGGACAGGGACCTACGAGCAGTACTTC	CATAGTGTYEQYF
TRBJ2-7	TRBD1	-	TRBV27	TGTGCCAGCAGTTTAGGGACAGGGGGGACTTACGAGCAGTACTTC	CASSLGTGGTYEQYF
TRBJ2-3	-	-	TRBV4-1	TGCGCCAGCAGCCAAGGGGAGGGGGGGCGTACGCAGTATTTT	CASSQGEGGRTQYF
TRBJ1-4	TRBD1	few	TRBV3-1/TRBV3-2	TGTGCCAGCAGCCGGGACAGGGATGAAAAACTGTTTTTT	CASSRDRDEKLFF
TRBJ1-5	TRBD1	-	TRBV15	TGTGCCACCAGCGGGCCAGGACAGGGGCGCAATCAGCCCCAGCATTTT	CATSGPGQGRNQPQHF
TRBJ2-4	-	-	TRBV21-1	TGTGCCAGCATTAGTAAGGGAAACCGGGGAAACATTCAGTACTTC	CASISKGNRGNIQYF
TRBJ2-2	TRBD1	-	TRBV7-9	TGTGCCAGCAGCCGCACGGGACAGTATAACACCGGGGAGCTGTTTTTT	CASSRTGQYNTGELFF
TRBJ2-1	TRBD1	-	TRBV7-2	TGTGCCAGCATTCGAAACCTTCGGACAGGGGGCAATGAGCAGTTCTTC	CASIRNLRTGGNEQFF
TRBJ2-3	TRBD2	-	TRBV29-1	TGCAGCGTTGAAGGAGCGGGGGGGCGGACAGATACGCAGTATTTT	CSVEGAGGRTDTQYF
TRBJ2-2	TRBD1	once	TRBV5-4	TGTGCCAGCAGCTTGGGACAGGGGGACACCGGGGAGCTGTTTTTT	CASSLGQGDTGELFF
TRBJ2-1	TRBD2	-	TRBV7-2	TGTGCCAGCAGCTTAGAACTGCGGGGGGGCAATGAGCAGTTCTTC	CASSLELRGGNEQFF
TRBJ2-7	TRBD2	-	TRBV18	TGTGCCACCTCCGACGGGGGGGCCCACGAGCAGTACTTC	CATSDGGAHEQYF
TRBJ2-3	-	once	TRBV6-5	TGTGCCAGCAGTTATTTGGGGGGAAGCACAGATACGCAGTATTTT	CASSYLGGSTDTQYF
TRBJ1-2	TRBD1	-	TRBV28	TGTGCCAGCAGTTTATTGGGGGCCCATGACAGGGGTTATGGCTACACCTTC	CASSLLGAHDRGYGYTF
TRBJ2-7	TRBD2	-	TRBV6-5	TGTGCCACCGGGGGGGAGATTTTCTACGAGCAGTACTTC	CATGGEIFYEQYF
TRBJ2-2	TRBD1	-	TRBV5-1	TGCGCCAGCAGCCCCCAGACAGGGAGGAACACCGGGGAGCTGTTTTTT	CASSPQTGRNTGELFF
TRBJ1-2	TRBD1	-	TRBV28	TGTGCCAGCACGACAGGGGGAGCTGGCTACACCTTC	CASTTGGAGYTF
TRBJ1-6	-	-	TRBV29-1	TGCAGCGGGAGGGAGCCCTATAATTCACCCCTCCACTTT	CSGREPYNSPLHF
TRBJ1-1	TRBD1	-	TRBV5-1	TGCGCCAGCATGATCTTAGGGGGCGCCGAGGCTTTCTTT	CASMILGGAEAFF
TRBJ1-1	-	once	TRBV7-3	TGTGCCAGCAGCCCTTCGGGGGAGGGAGAAGCTTTCTTT	CASSPSGEGEAFF
TRBJ2-3	TRBD1	-	TRBV19	TGTGCCAGTAGCGTAGGACAGGGCACAGATACGCAGTATTTT	CASSVGQGTDTQYF
TRBJ2-3	TRBD1	-	TRBV19	TGTGCCAGCTGGGACAGGGGGCGAGAAGATACGCAGTATTTT	CASWDRGREDTQYF
TRBJ1-5	-	-	TRBV7-2	TGTGCCAGCAGCTTAGGACAGTCGAATCAGCCCCAGCATTTT	CASSLGQSNQPQHF
TRBJ2-3	-	-	TRBV7-9	TGTGCCAGCAGCTTAATCCGGGGTCGGCACCCAGATACGCAGTATTTT	CASSLIRGRHPDTQYF
TRBJ2-5	TRBD1	-	TRBV5-1	TGCGCCAGCAGCTTGGAACAGGGGGCTTGGGGAGAGACCCAGTACTTC	CASSLEQGAWGETQYF
TRBJ1-4	TRBD1	-	TRBV28	TGTGCCAGCAGTCTCGCACAGGGACAGACTGAAAAACTGTTTTTT	CASSLAQGQTEKLFF
TRBJ2-1	TRBD2	-	TRBV2	TGTGCCAGCAGTGAAGCGCTCAGCGGGGGGGGGAATGAGCAGTTCTTC	CASSEALSGGGNEQFF
TRBJ1-5	TRBD1	few	TRBV10-3	TGTGCCATCAGTGAGGGGACAGATAATCAGCCCCAGCATTTT	CAISEGTDNQPQHF
TRBJ1-2	-	few	TRBV5-4	TGTGCCAGCGGAGAAGCCGGGCCCTCGGGGGGCTACACCTTC	CASGEAGPSGGYTF
TRBJ2-2	-	-	TRBV11-2	TGTGCCAGCAGCGCCATACATGGCACCGGGGAGCTGTTTTTT	CASSAIHGTGELFF
TRBJ2-7	-	few	TRBV9	TGTGCCAGCAGAGGAGGTAGTTCCTACGAGCAGTACTTC	CASRGGSSYEQYF
TRBJ1-3	-	-	TRBV6-2/TRBV6-3	TGTGCCAGCAGCCCGGTGGTCGAGGACACCATATATTTT	CASSPVVEDTIYF
TRBJ2-3	TRBD2	-	TRBV9	TGTGCCAGCAGCGTAGAACTAGCGGGGGGGCTTTATACGCAGTATTTT	CASSVELAGGLYTQYF
TRBJ2-5	-	-	TRBV28	TGTGCCAGCAGTCCAACCGTAGTTAGGGGTGTGATCGAGACCCAGTACTTC	CASSPTVVRGVIETQYF
TRBJ2-7	TRBD2	-	TRBV7-3	TGTGCCAGCAGCTTTAGCGGGGGGCCGGGCGGGGAGCAGTACTTC	CASSFSGGPGGEQYF
TRBJ2-7	-	-	TRBV7-9	TGTGCCAGCAGCTCCGGCCCGGAGACCCCCTACGAGCAGTACTTC	CASSSGPETPYEQYF
TRBJ1-1	-	-	TRBV6-5	TGTGCCAGCAGTCCCAATGGACAACGATACACTGAAGCTTTCTTT	CASSPNGQRYTEAFF
TRBJ2-1	-	-	TRBV6-1	TGTGCCAGCAGGCTATACAATGAGCAGTTCTTC	CASRLYNEQFF
TRBJ1-5	-	-	TRBV6-5	TGTGCCAGCGAGTGGCAGGGGAATCAGCCCCAGCATTTT	CASEWQGNQPQHF